The clone carrying this T cell receptor beta chain was found a few times. Recruited during active infection, patients (from Seattle) were subsequently followed longitudinally. These data belong to a study of blood T cell repertoires in COVID-19. Study details: Spain, Italy and the United States supplied samples that represented acute and convalescent COVID-19.

Original data processing: The authors estimated nucleated cell counts from reference gene primer amplification. Clones were read by immunoSEQ multiplex PCR, and TCRdb kept only the in-frame ones, dropping some. V, J and clone size are those of that table, while D and trimming were read from the DNA. The table lists fewer than 350,000 clones, approximately 88% of them singletons. Germline-derived CDR1 and CDR2 are LNHDA and SQIVND (reference sequence). Trimming took off 11 bases at V and 1 base at J, with 23 bases between the two ends. The CDR3 is 16 amino acids. J is TRBJ1-1 and V is TRBV19; no definite D call. This receptor was taken from a woman in her 30s with COVID-19, enrolled during active disease. The specimen sequenced was peripheral blood. CDR3 nucleotides: TGTGCCGCAGCCGGATTGATTGGGCAGCCGAACACTGAAGCTTTCTTT. Its translation is CAAAGLIGQPNTEAFF.